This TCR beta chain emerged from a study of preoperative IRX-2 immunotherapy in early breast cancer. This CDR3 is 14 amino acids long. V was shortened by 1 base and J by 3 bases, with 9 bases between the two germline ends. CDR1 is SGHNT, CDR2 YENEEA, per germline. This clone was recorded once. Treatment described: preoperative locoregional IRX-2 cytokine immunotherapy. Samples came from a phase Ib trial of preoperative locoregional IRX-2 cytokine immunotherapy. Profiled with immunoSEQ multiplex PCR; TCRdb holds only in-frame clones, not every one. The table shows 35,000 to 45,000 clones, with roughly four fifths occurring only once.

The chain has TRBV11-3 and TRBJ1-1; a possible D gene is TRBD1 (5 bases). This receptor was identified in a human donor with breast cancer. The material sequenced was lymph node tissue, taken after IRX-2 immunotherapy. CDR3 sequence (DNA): TGTGCCAGCAGCTTAGTCGGGGGGGACACTGAAGCTTTCTTT. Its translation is CASSLVGGDTEAFF. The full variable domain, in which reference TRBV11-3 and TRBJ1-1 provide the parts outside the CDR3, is EAGVVQSPRYKIIEKKQPVAFWCNPISGHNTLYWYLQNLGQGPELLIRYENEEAVDDSQLPKDRFSAERLKGVDSTLKIQPAELGDSAVYLCASSLVGGDTEAFFGQGTRLTVV.